This T cell receptor (beta chain) emerged from a study of blood T cells in healthy people across ages. Study-level findings and limits: The recorded TCR beta diversity per million T cells decreased in a roughly linear manner with age. PBMCs were not sorted, which prevented a conclusive comparison of naive versus antigen-experienced cells. Naive T cell percentage and TCR beta diversity correlated strongly. Higher diversity, along with more naive CD4+ cells, distinguished long-lived donors from aged donors.

The authors ran a second PCR of 7 to 11 cycles using a sample-barcoded 5' primer and a J-beta primer mix. TCRdb independently ran MiXCR on the 5' RACE reads; one entry per CDR3 protein. The sample has roughly 1.6 million distinct CDR3 sequences, about 35% seen once. Germline loops: CDR1 MNHEY, CDR2 SMNVEV (reference sequence). The CDR3 covers 15 residues. This clonotype has just a few counts. The antigen remains unidentified. The chain uses TRBV27 and TRBJ2-1; 8 nucleotides match TRBD2. The end of the DNA aligns better with TRBJ2-7, so the J call may be wrong. The sample consisted of blood. This sequence was found in a woman in her twenties or thirties in good health. CDR3 nucleotide sequence: TGTGCCAGCAGTCCTCGACTAGCGCCCTACAATGAGCAGTACTTC. It specifies CASSPRLAPYNEQYF.